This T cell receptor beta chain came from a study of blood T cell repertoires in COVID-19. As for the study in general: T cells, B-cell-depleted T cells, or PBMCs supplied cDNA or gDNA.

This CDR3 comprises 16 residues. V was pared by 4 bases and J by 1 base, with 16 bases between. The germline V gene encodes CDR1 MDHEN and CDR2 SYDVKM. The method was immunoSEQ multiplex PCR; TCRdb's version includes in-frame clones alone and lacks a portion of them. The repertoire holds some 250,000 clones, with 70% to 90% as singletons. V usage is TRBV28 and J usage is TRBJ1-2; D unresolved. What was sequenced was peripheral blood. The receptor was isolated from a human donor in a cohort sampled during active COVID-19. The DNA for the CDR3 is TGTGCCAGCAGTTCCCCCTCCGCCGGTTATAACTATGGCTACACCTTC. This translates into CASSSPSAGYNYGYTF.